These 11 T cell receptor beta chains were all obtained from the same sample, sequenced in a study of molecular identifiers for immune sequencing clone quantification. TCRdb passed the PCR reads through MiXCR, listing each CDR3 protein once. The sample has some 97,000 distinct CDR3 sequences, approximately 24% seen once. Sequencing used naive CD8+ T cells from blood, with Jurkat cell RNA spiked in. The subset denotes: FACS-sorted CD8+CD4-CCR7+CD45RA+ naive T cells. The receptors shown here come from a human donor in good health. Some libraries in this study had Jurkat cell RNA spiked in.

There are many counts of this clonotype. The V call is TRBV7-8, the J call TRBJ2-3; no firm D call. V lost 5 bases and J lost 6, with 12 bases in between. Per germline, CDR1 SGHVS and CDR2 FQNEAQ. The CDR3 consists of 13 residues. As DNA, the CDR3 is TGTGCCAGCAGCCCCCCTTCGCGCGATACGCAGTATTTT. This gives the protein CASSPPSRDTQYF.

This clonotype was picked up many times. V usage is TRBV7-2 and J usage is TRBJ2-7; maybe TRBD1 (6 bases). Germline V gives CDR1 SGHTA, CDR2 FQGNSA. There are 13 residues in the CDR3. Trimming removed 4 bases at V and 5 bases at J, with 12 bases between. The CDR3 DNA reads TGTGCCAGCAGCTGGACACAGGGACACGAGCAGTACTTC. Translating it yields CASSWTQGHEQYF. Full variable domain (outside the CDR3, taken from reference TRBV7-2 and TRBJ2-7): GAGVSQSPSNKVTEKGKDVELRCDPISGHTALYWYRQSLGQGLEFLIYFQGNSAPDKSGLPSDRFSAERTGGSVSTLTIQRTQQEDSAVYLCASSWTQGHEQYFGPGTRLTVT.

There are a few counts of this clonotype. The chain links TRBV27 to TRBJ2-1, with 15 bases fitting TRBD2. Per germline, CDR1 MNHEY and CDR2 SMNVEV (reference sequence). V was clipped by 4 bases and J by 9 bases; unmatched bases: 1. The length of the CDR3 is 14 residues. This chain's CDR3 is CASSWGLAGGEQFF. DNA for the CDR3: TGTGCCAGCAGTTGGGGACTAGCGGGGGGTGAGCAGTTCTTC.

A note on this clonotype: A much larger clone sits a single nucleotide away, making a read error possible. The V and J genes are TRBV6-6 and TRBJ2-3; D is uncertain. CDR1 and CDR2 from the germline V gene are MNHNY and SVGAGI (reference sequence). There are 12 residues in the CDR3. Between the trimmed V and J ends, which lost 4 bases and 5 bases, there was a span of 7 bases. CDR3 sequence reads: CASSCGEDTQYF. CDR3 in DNA: TGTGCCAGCAGTTGCGGAGAAGATACGCAGTATTTT.

Notes on this clonotype: This may stem from a read error, because a much larger clone lies one nucleotide away. V and J are TRBV28 and TRBJ2-1, with D possibly being TRBD2 (5 bases). The V end was cut by 3 bases, the J end by 9 bases, with 15 bases between. Germline CDR1 and CDR2: MDHEN and SYDVKM. CDR3 size: 14 residues. The CDR3, as DNA: TGTGCCAGCAGTTTCATAGTGTCGGGAAGTGAGCAGTTCTTC. Its translation is CASSFIVSGSEQFF.

This clonotype was found many times. The genes are TRBV10-3 and TRBJ2-7; the match to TRBD1 covers 9 bases. The germline V gene encodes CDR1 ENHRY and CDR2 SYGVKD. The trim removed 2 bases at V and 2 bases at J, leaving 1 base unmatched. There are 14 residues in the CDR3. The CDR3 nucleotides are TGTGCCATCAGTGAGGGGACAGGGACCTACGAGCAGTACTTC. Its protein is CAISEGTGTYEQYF.

The sample holds many counts of this clonotype. V gene TRBV4-1 combines with J gene TRBJ2-2; TRBD1 might be the D (6 bases). Trimming cost V 1 base and J 4 bases, with 16 bases left between them. CDR3 length equals 17 residues. The germline V gene has CDR1 MGHRA and CDR2 YSYEKL. The CDR3 region is CASSQVAQGSPTGELFF. The CDR3 DNA reads TGCGCCAGCAGCCAAGTAGCCCAGGGGTCCCCCACCGGGGAGCTGTTTTTT.

Ten or more counts support this clonotype. V and J are TRBV7-2 and TRBJ2-3, with D perhaps matching TRBD1 (5 bases). The CDR3 covers 16 residues. V lost 1 base, J lost 2 bases, and 13 bases lay in between. Per germline, CDR1 SGHTA and CDR2 FQGNSA. The CDR3 DNA is TGTGCCAGCAGCTTAGTCAGGGCCAGAATCACAGATACGCAGTATTTT. This gives the protein CASSLVRARITDTQYF.

This clonotype has a single count. Just one base apart from a much larger clone, this may be a read error. The chain links TRBV11-3 to TRBJ2-3; D is undetermined. V was trimmed by 8 bases and J by 2 bases, leaving 11 bases between them. There are 13 residues in the CDR3. Germline values: CDR1 SGHNT, CDR2 YENEEA. This chain's CDR3 is CASGVGTTDTQYF. The CDR3 region has the DNA TGTGCCAGCGGCGTCGGAACCACAGATACGCAGTATTTT.

In this sample, this clonotype turned up many times. V and J are TRBV4-1 and TRBJ1-1; no definite D call. Germline V gene data show CDR1 as MGHRA and CDR2 as YSYEKL. V was cut by 3 bases and J by 1 base, with 9 bases left in between. The CDR3 spans 14 residues. The DNA for the CDR3 is TGCGCCAGCAGCCACCTGTCACCGAACACTGAAGCTTTCTTT. Protein sequence: CASSHLSPNTEAFF.

At least ten counts were recorded for this clonotype. A junction end diverges from the germline sequence, so it may reflect a read error. The chain links TRBV4-3 to TRBJ2-3, with D possibly being TRBD2 (6 bases). The CDR3 covers 17 residues. CDR1 LGHNA and CDR2 YSLEER come from the germline V gene. DNA of the CDR3: TGCGCCAGCAGCCAAGTTGGAGGGTATGGTGCCACAGGTACGCAGTATTTT. Encoded protein: CASSQVGGYGATGTQYF.